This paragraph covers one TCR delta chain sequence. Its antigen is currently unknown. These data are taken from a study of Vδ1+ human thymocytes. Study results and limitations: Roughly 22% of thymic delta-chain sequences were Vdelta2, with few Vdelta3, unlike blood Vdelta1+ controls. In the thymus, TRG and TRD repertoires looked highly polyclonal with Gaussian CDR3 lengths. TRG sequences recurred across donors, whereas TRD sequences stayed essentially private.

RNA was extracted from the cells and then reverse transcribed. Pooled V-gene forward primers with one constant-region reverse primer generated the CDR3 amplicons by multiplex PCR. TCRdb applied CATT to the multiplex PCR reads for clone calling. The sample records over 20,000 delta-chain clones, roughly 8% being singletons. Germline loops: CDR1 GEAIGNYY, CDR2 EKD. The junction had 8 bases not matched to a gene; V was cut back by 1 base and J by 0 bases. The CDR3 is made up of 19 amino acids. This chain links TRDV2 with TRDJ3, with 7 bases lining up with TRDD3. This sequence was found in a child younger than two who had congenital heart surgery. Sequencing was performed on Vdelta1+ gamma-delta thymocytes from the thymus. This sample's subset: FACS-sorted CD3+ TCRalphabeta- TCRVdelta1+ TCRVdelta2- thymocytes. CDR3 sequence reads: CACDTDLGAVSWDTRQMFF. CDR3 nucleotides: TGTGCCTGTGACACTGACCTGGGGGCCGTCTCCTGGGACACCCGACAGATGTTTTTC.